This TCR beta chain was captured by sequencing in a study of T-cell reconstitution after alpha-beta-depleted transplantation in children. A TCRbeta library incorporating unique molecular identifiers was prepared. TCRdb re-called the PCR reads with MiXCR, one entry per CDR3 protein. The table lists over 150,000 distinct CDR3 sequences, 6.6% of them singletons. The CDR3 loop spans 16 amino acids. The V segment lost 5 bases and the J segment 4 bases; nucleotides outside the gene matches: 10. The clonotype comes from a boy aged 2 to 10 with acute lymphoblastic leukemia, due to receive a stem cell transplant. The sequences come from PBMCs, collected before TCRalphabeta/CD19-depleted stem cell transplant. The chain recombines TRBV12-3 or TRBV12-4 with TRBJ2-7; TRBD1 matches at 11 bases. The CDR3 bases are TGTGCCAGCAGTCCAACCCGGGACAGGGGGTTGTACGAGCAGTACTTC. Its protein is CASSPTRDRGLYEQYF.